The 26 T cell receptor beta chains below were found in one sample sequenced in a study of blood T cell repertoires in COVID-19. Profiled with immunoSEQ multiplex PCR; TCRdb holds only in-frame clones, not every one. The sample holds 350,000 to 450,000 clones, less than 90% seen once. Sequenced input: PBMCs or T cells enriched from blood (not recorded which). These receptors all come from a woman in her forties or fifties who had recovered from COVID-19.

The chain combines TRBV7-8 with TRBJ2-3; TRBD2 might be the D (6 bases). The germline gives CDR1 SGHVS, CDR2 FQNEAQ. Trimming took 2 bases from V and 4 from J, leaving 10 bases between them. The CDR3 spans 14 residues. This CDR3 reads CASSLRRDSDTQYF. Written as DNA, the CDR3 is TGTGCCAGCAGCTTAAGGAGGGACTCAGATACGCAGTATTTT.

The rearrangement joins TRBV6-5 to TRBJ1-2; TRBD1 matches at 9 bases. The length of the CDR3 is 12 residues. Per germline, CDR1 MNHEY and CDR2 SVGAGI. V lost 6 bases to trimming and J lost 8 bases; unmatched junction nucleotides: 4. Here the CDR3 reads CASSSTGGGYTF. DNA of the CDR3: TGTGCCAGCAGCTCGACAGGGGGAGGCTACACCTTC.

This sequence joins TRBV9 and TRBJ2-1; TRBD2 aligns across 9 bases. The CDR3 is 14 amino acids. Germline V gene data show CDR1 as SGDLS and CDR2 as YYNGEE. V was clipped by 3 bases and J by 9 bases; unmatched bases: 7. The CDR3 sequence is CASSAGTSLSEQFF. The CDR3 coding sequence is TGTGCCAGCAGCGCCGGGACTAGCTTAAGTGAGCAGTTCTTC.

The chain recombines TRBV7-9 with TRBJ2-7, with 9 bases identical to TRBD1. Looked up from germline, CDR1 is SEHNR and CDR2 is FQNEAQ (reference sequence). The V and J ends lost 5 bases and 2 bases, in that order; junction bases with no gene match: 1. This CDR3 is built from 13 residues. CDR3 in DNA: TGTGCCAGCAGCGGGGACAGGGCCTACGAGCAGTACTTC. Translating gives CASSGDRAYEQYF.

CDR3 sequence (DNA): TGTGCCAGCAGCCGAGATTTGCGGAACCAGCATCTACTTAACTATGGCTACACCTTC. It translates to CASSRDLRNQHLLNYGYTF. V gene TRBV3-1 (or the pseudogene TRBV3-2) combines with J gene TRBJ1-2; D gene ambiguous. The V end lost 4 bases, the J end lost 1 base, and 25 bases lay between the germline ends. The CDR3 has 19 amino acids. Looked up from germline, CDR1 is LGHDT and CDR2 is YNNKEL (reference sequence).

V and J are TRBV2 and TRBJ1-6; tentatively, D is TRBD1 (5 bases). Germline V gene lookup returns CDR1 SNHLY and CDR2 FYNNEI. This CDR3 region has 16 residues. The germline V and J ends were trimmed by 5 bases and 8 bases, with 19 bases remaining between them. The CDR3 protein is CASSPTTGGGYSPLHF. In nucleotides, the CDR3 is TGTGCCAGCAGTCCTACAACGGGGGGGGGATATTCACCCCTCCACTTT.

The rearrangement joins TRBV7-2 to TRBJ1-2; possible D gene TRBD1, 6 bases. The CDR3 spans 15 residues. V was clipped by 4 bases and J by 1 base, with 13 bases between them. Germline CDR1 reads SGHTA; CDR2 reads FQGNSA. The CDR3 nucleotides are TGTGCCAGCAGCTCGCCGGGACACCTTAACTATGGCTACACCTTC. The encoded protein is CASSSPGHLNYGYTF.

The rearrangement uses TRBV3-1 (or the pseudogene TRBV3-2) and TRBJ2-7; D is possibly TRBD1 (7 bases). Germline CDR1 LGHDT, CDR2 YNNKEL (reference sequence). This CDR3 spans 13 amino acids. V lost 4 bases to trimming and J lost 7 bases, with 14 bases between them. Here the CDR3 reads CASSLQTGREQYF. CDR3 nucleotide sequence: TGTGCCAGCAGCCTCCAGACAGGGAGGGAGCAGTACTTC.

The chain couples TRBV11-2 to TRBJ2-1; D unclear. V shed 5 bases and J shed 9 bases, with 11 bases lying between them. Germline V gene lookup returns CDR1 SGHAT and CDR2 FQNNGV. This CDR3 is 12 amino acids long. The CDR3 reads CASSPVYGEQFF. In DNA, the CDR3 is TGTGCCAGCAGCCCGGTTTACGGTGAGCAGTTCTTC.

CDR3 residues: CASTPLATGANVLTF. In DNA form, the CDR3 reads TGTGCCAGTACCCCGCTAGCGACTGGGGCCAACGTCCTGACTTTC. The chain recombines TRBV9 with TRBJ2-6; TRBD2 is a possible D gene (6 bases). The CDR3 loop spans 15 amino acids. V was cut by 8 bases and J by 2 bases, with 14 bases left in between. Germline V gene sequence: CDR1 SGDLS, CDR2 YYNGEE.

V and J are TRBV27 and TRBJ2-3; possible D gene TRBD2, 5 bases. Germline loops: CDR1 MNHEY, CDR2 SMNVEV (reference sequence). Trimming cost V 4 bases and J 2 bases, with 10 bases left between them. CDR3 length equals 14 residues. Written as DNA, the CDR3 is TGTGCCAGCAGTTCTCGACTATCCACAGATACGCAGTATTTT. This gives the protein CASSSRLSTDTQYF.

V and J are TRBV2 and TRBJ1-2; the D gene is possibly TRBD1 (6 bases). The CDR3 runs to 14 residues. V lost 4 bases, J lost 3 bases, and 12 bases lay in between. Looked up from germline, CDR1 is SNHLY and CDR2 is FYNNEI. The CDR3 region is CASSARGGHYGYTF. The CDR3 DNA sequence: TGTGCCAGCAGTGCTAGGGGGGGACACTATGGCTACACCTTC.

This clone has a single count. The chain couples TRBV7-2 to TRBJ1-6; D is undetermined. The CDR3 is 14 residues long. Per germline, CDR1 SGHTA and CDR2 FQGNSA. V lost 4 bases and J 0 bases, leaving 4 bases between the germline ends. The CDR3 sequence: CASSSSSYNSPLHF. The CDR3 region has the DNA TGTGCCAGCAGCTCGAGCTCCTATAATTCACCCCTCCACTTT.

The chain carries TRBV6-6 and TRBJ1-5; perhaps TRBD1 as D (5 bases). Trimming pared 6 bases from V and 0 bases from J, leaving 12 bases between. Germline V lookup: CDR1 MNHNY, CDR2 SVGAGI (reference sequence). This CDR3 contains 15 residues. CDR3 sequence reads: CASRLRGDSNQPQHF. The CDR3 region has the DNA TGTGCCAGCAGGCTTAGGGGTGATAGCAATCAGCCCCAGCATTTT.

V is TRBV29-1 and J is TRBJ2-3, with a weak D call TRBD1 (5 bases). In germline, CDR1 is SQVTM, CDR2 ANQGSEA. V lost 3 bases, J lost 2 bases, and 9 bases lay in between. The CDR3 is 13 residues long. This CDR3 is CSVDPGNTDTQYF. CDR3 in DNA: TGCAGCGTTGATCCAGGGAACACAGATACGCAGTATTTT.

The chain joins TRBV7-9 to TRBJ1-2; D is perhaps TRBD1 (6 bases). Trimming left V 5 bases short and J 4 bases short, with 26 bases between. CDR1 SEHNR and CDR2 FQNEAQ come from the germline V gene (reference sequence). This CDR3 spans 18 amino acids. CDR3 sequence (DNA): TGTGCCAGCAGCCCGACTGGGGGGGCGGTGGATTCTCTCTATGGCTACACCTTC. This encodes CASSPTGGAVDSLYGYTF.

The chain recombines TRBV18 with TRBJ2-6, with 10 nucleotides matching TRBD1. Per the germline V gene, CDR1 is KGHSH and CDR2 is LQKENI. The CDR3 covers 18 residues. The V gene end was trimmed by 4 bases and the J gene end by 2 bases; junction bases not matched to a gene: 8. For the CDR3, the DNA is TGTGCCAGCTCACTCGACTTGGGGACAGGGGCTGGGGCCAACGTCCTGACTTTC. This codes for CASSLDLGTGAGANVLTF.

The V and J genes are TRBV30 and TRBJ2-5, with 9 bases matching TRBD2. V was clipped by 2 bases and J by 1 base; unmatched bases: 5. From germline, CDR1 is GTSNPN and CDR2 SVGIG (reference sequence). The CDR3 is 15 amino acids. The CDR3 nucleotides read TGTGCCTGGAGTTGGGCTAGCGGGACCCAAGAGACCCAGTACTTC. This sequence encodes CAWSWASGTQETQYF.

This clone was found once. The genes are TRBV14 and TRBJ1-6, with D possibly matching TRBD1 (6 bases). The germline gives CDR1 SGHDN, CDR2 FVKESK. V lost 1 base and J 7 bases, leaving 8 bases between the germline ends. The CDR3 loop spans 14 amino acids. This chain's CDR3 is CASSQGTANSPLHF. The CDR3 DNA reads as TGTGCCAGCAGCCAAGGGACAGCCAATTCACCCCTCCACTTT.

The V gene is TRBV29-1, the J gene TRBJ1-2, with TRBD1 matching 9 bases. The CDR3 covers 13 residues. V dropped 6 bases and J dropped 8; count of bases not matched to a gene: 10. CDR1 and CDR2 from the germline V gene are SQVTM and ANQGSEA. CDR3 sequence (DNA): TGCAGCGTGGGGGCTCGGGACAGGGAAGGCTACACCTTC. It encodes CSVGARDREGYTF. The full variable domain, completed using reference TRBV29-1 and TRBJ1-2, is SAVISQKPSRDICQRGTSLTIQCQVDSQVTMMFWYRQQPGQSLTLIATANQGSEATYESGFVIDKFPISRPNLTFSTLTVSNMSPEDSSIYLCSVGARDREGYTFGSGTRLTVV.

The rearrangement uses TRBV4-1 and TRBJ2-2, with D tentatively TRBD2 (6 bases). Germline-derived CDR1 and CDR2 are MGHRA and YSYEKL. Trimming cost V 0 bases and J 4 bases, with 15 bases left between them. CDR3 length: 17 residues. In DNA, the CDR3 is TGCGCCAGCAGCCAAGAGTCAACTAGCATTATCACCGGGGAGCTGTTTTTT. It specifies CASSQESTSIITGELFF.

The chain couples TRBV5-5 to TRBJ2-5; tentative D call: TRBD2 (5 bases). Trimming pared 4 bases from V and 7 bases from J, leaving 11 bases between. From germline, CDR1 is SGHKS and CDR2 YYEKEE (reference sequence). The length of the CDR3 is 12 residues. The CDR3 protein is CASSAAAGTQYF. The CDR3 DNA is TGTGCCAGCAGCGCAGCGGCGGGGACCCAGTACTTC. Filled out from reference TRBV5-5 and TRBJ2-5, the complete variable domain reads DAGVTQSPTHLIKTRGQQVTLRCSPISGHKSVSWYQQVLGQGPQFIFQYYEKEERGRGNFPDRFSARQFPNYSSELNVNALLLGDSALYLCASSAAAGTQYFGPGTRLLVL.

The chain carries TRBV7-9 and TRBJ1-1, with 9 bases identical to TRBD1. With 5 bases clipped from V and 3 bases from J, the junction kept 4 bases outside the gene matches. The germline V gene has CDR1 SEHNR and CDR2 FQNEAQ (reference sequence). The CDR3 is 14 amino acids. The CDR3 sequence is CASSPDRGYTEAFF. CDR3 nucleotide sequence: TGTGCCAGCAGCCCGGACAGGGGTTACACTGAAGCTTTCTTT.

The chain has TRBV6-5 and TRBJ2-7, with D perhaps TRBD2 (5 bases). V was clipped by 4 bases and J by 3 bases, with 13 bases between them. The CDR3 runs to 14 residues. Per the germline V gene, CDR1 is MNHEY and CDR2 is SVGAGI. The chain's CDR3 is CASSSGLSLYEQYF. CDR3 bases: TGTGCCAGCAGTTCTGGACTGAGCCTCTACGAGCAGTACTTC.

This clone was counted a single time. The chain joins TRBV6-5 to TRBJ2-2; tentative D call: TRBD1 (5 bases). V was pared by 5 bases and J by 5 bases, with 12 bases between. Germline V gene sequence: CDR1 MNHEY, CDR2 SVGAGI. CDR3 length equals 14 residues. The CDR3: CASSQGMGTGELFF. The CDR3 bases are TGTGCCAGCAGTCAGGGAATGGGGACCGGGGAGCTGTTTTTT.

CDR3 in amino acids: CASSWLAGPYNEQFF. The CDR3 region has the DNA TGTGCCAGCAGCTGGCTAGCGGGACCCTACAATGAGCAGTTCTTC. V gene TRBV7-3 combines with J gene TRBJ2-1, with 9 bases matching TRBD2. Trimming cost V 4 bases and J 2 bases; bases outside gene matches: 3. The CDR3 covers 15 residues. The V gene's germline CDR1 is SGHTA and CDR2 FQGTGA.